This entry lists 5 T cell receptor beta chains sequenced from one sample in a study of cytomegalovirus exposure and HLA in healthy donors. Generated by immunoSEQ multiplex PCR, the TCRdb table keeps only in-frame clones and is missing some. The sample lists over 200,000 clones, roughly 83% occurring once. Material: PBMCs. All receptors derive from a woman aged 25 to 45 in good health and CMV-seropositive.

The chain couples TRBV5-6 to TRBJ2-7, with TRBD1 matching 8 bases. The CDR3 has 14 residues. Trimming took 2 bases from V and 0 from J; bases not matched to a gene: 1. Germline values: CDR1 SGHDT, CDR2 YYEEEE. CDR3 nucleotides: TGTGCCAGCAGCTTCGGACAGGGCTCCTACGAGCAGTACTTC. Translated, it gives CASSFGQGSYEQYF.

V is TRBV6-5 and J is TRBJ1-2; D remains unclear. The CDR3 totals 15 residues. CDR1 is MNHEY and CDR2 is SVGAGI in the germline V gene. Trimming cost V 0 bases and J 4 bases, with 12 bases left between them. CDR3 in DNA: TGTGCCAGCAGTTACTCGACCCCCAAAGGCTATGGCTACACCTTC. It codes for CASSYSTPKGYGYTF.

The J gene is TRBJ2-7, the V gene TRBV10-3; 11 bases agree with TRBD1. Germline V CDR1 and CDR2: ENHRY, SYGVKD. There are 14 residues in the CDR3. Germline trimming cut 5 bases from V and 3 bases from J; bases unmatched to any gene: 3. The CDR3 nucleotides are TGTGCCATCAGTACCGGGACAGGGGGCTACGAGCAGTACTTC. This translates into CAISTGTGGYEQYF.

The chain is built from TRBV7-8 and TRBJ1-1; D possibly corresponds to TRBD1 (5 bases). Trimming shortened V by 5 bases and J by 6 bases, and 10 bases separated the two germline ends. CDR3 length: 12 residues. Germline CDR1 reads SGHVS; CDR2 reads FQNEAQ. This chain's CDR3 is CASSRGTAEAFF. In DNA, the CDR3 is TGTGCCAGCAGCAGAGGGACGGCTGAAGCTTTCTTT.

This clone was observed once. The chain is built from TRBV5-5 and TRBJ1-5; no definite D call. There are 13 residues in the CDR3. Germline V CDR1 and CDR2: SGHKS, YYEKEE (reference sequence). Trimming took 0 bases from V and 6 from J, leaving 7 bases between them. The CDR3 protein is CASSLGAGQPQHF. As DNA, the CDR3 is TGTGCCAGCAGCTTGGGGGCGGGTCAGCCCCAGCATTTT.